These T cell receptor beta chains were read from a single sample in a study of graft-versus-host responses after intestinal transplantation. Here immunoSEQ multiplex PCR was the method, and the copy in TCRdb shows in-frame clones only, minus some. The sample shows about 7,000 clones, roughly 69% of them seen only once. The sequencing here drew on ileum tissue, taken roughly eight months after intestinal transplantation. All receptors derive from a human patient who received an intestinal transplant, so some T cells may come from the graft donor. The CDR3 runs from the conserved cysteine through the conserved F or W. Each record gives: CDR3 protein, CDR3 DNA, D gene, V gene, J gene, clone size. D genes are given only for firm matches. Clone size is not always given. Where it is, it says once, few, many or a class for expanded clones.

cdr3_aa: CASSLEAVYTGELFF
cdr3_nt: TGTGCCAGCAGCTTAGAGGCAGTATACACCGGGGAGCTGTTTTTT
d_call: .
v_call: TRBV7-2
j_call: TRBJ2-2
clone_size: few

cdr3_aa: CASSPRWGETQYF
cdr3_nt: TGTGCCAGCAGCCCCCGCTGGGGAGAGACCCAGTACTTC
d_call: .
v_call: TRBV9
j_call: TRBJ2-5
clone_size: .

cdr3_aa: CASIRKGGALTTNEKLFF
cdr3_nt: TGTGCCAGTATCAGAAAAGGGGGGGCACTCACAACTAATGAAAAACTGTTTTTT
d_call: .
v_call: TRBV19
j_call: TRBJ1-4
clone_size: .

cdr3_aa: CATSRDRDRPDGYTF
cdr3_nt: TGTGCCACCAGCAGAGATCGGGATAGACCGGATGGCTACACCTTC
d_call: .
v_call: TRBV15
j_call: TRBJ1-2
clone_size: once

cdr3_aa: CATSRERGYNEQFF
cdr3_nt: TGTGCCACCAGCAGAGAGCGGGGGTACAATGAGCAGTTCTTC
d_call: TRBD2
v_call: TRBV15
j_call: TRBJ2-1
clone_size: .

cdr3_aa: CSALSKETQYF
cdr3_nt: TGCAGTGCTCTGAGCAAAGAGACCCAGTACTTC
d_call: .
v_call: TRBV20-1
j_call: TRBJ2-5
clone_size: .

cdr3_aa: CASSNGGVYEQYF
cdr3_nt: TGTGCCAGTAGTAACGGCGGCGTCTACGAGCAGTACTTC
d_call: .
v_call: TRBV19
j_call: TRBJ2-7
clone_size: .

cdr3_aa: CASSVGSGWETQYF
cdr3_nt: TGTGCCAGCAGCGTAGGTTCAGGGTGGGAGACCCAGTACTTC
d_call: .
v_call: TRBV9
j_call: TRBJ2-5
clone_size: .

cdr3_aa: CASNSGPNTEAFF
cdr3_nt: TGTGCCAGCAACTCGGGTCCGAACACTGAAGCTTTCTTT
d_call: .
v_call: TRBV6-5
j_call: TRBJ1-1
clone_size: .

cdr3_aa: CASSPSGGGSYNEQFF
cdr3_nt: TGTGCCAGCAGTCCTAGCGGGGGAGGCAGCTACAATGAGCAGTTCTTC
d_call: TRBD2
v_call: TRBV28
j_call: TRBJ2-1
clone_size: .

cdr3_aa: CASSGPAGSNQPQHF
cdr3_nt: TGTGCCAGCAGCGGACCGGCGGGGAGCAATCAGCCCCAGCATTTT
d_call: .
v_call: TRBV7-9
j_call: TRBJ1-5
clone_size: .

cdr3_aa: CASSPGGQNYGYTF
cdr3_nt: TGTGCCAGCAGTCCCGGGGGACAGAACTATGGCTACACCTTC
d_call: TRBD1
v_call: TRBV28
j_call: TRBJ1-2
clone_size: .

cdr3_aa: CATSRDWTGRNIQYF
cdr3_nt: TGTGCCACCAGCAGAGATTGGACAGGGAGGAACATTCAGTACTTC
d_call: TRBD1
v_call: TRBV15
j_call: TRBJ2-4
clone_size: .

cdr3_aa: CASSLGGYNSPLHF
cdr3_nt: TGTGCCAGCAGCTTAGGGGGCTATAATTCACCCCTCCACTTT
d_call: .
v_call: TRBV7-9
j_call: TRBJ1-6
clone_size: .

cdr3_aa: CASSPPSGGGGETQYF
cdr3_nt: TGCGCCAGCAGCCCACCTAGCGGGGGTGGAGGAGAGACCCAGTACTTC
d_call: TRBD2
v_call: TRBV5-1
j_call: TRBJ2-5
clone_size: once

cdr3_aa: CASSIGRASPLHF
cdr3_nt: TGTGCCAGTAGTATCGGGCGGGCTTCACCCCTCCACTTT
d_call: .
v_call: TRBV19
j_call: TRBJ1-6
clone_size: .

cdr3_aa: CASSVLSGWGTGELFF
cdr3_nt: TGTGCCAGCAGCGTACTATCTGGGTGGGGCACCGGGGAGCTGTTTTTT
d_call: .
v_call: TRBV9
j_call: TRBJ2-2
clone_size: .

cdr3_aa: CATSSGGTSYEQYF
cdr3_nt: TGTGCCACCAGCAGCGGAGGGACATCCTACGAGCAGTACTTC
d_call: .
v_call: TRBV15
j_call: TRBJ2-7
clone_size: .

cdr3_aa: CASSLMDDTQYF
cdr3_nt: TGTGCCAGCAGCTTAATGGATGATACGCAGTATTTT
d_call: .
v_call: TRBV11-2
j_call: TRBJ2-3
clone_size: .

cdr3_aa: CASSLRRGHTGELFF
cdr3_nt: TGTGCCAGCAGCTTACGACGGGGTCACACCGGGGAGCTGTTTTTT
d_call: .
v_call: TRBV11-3
j_call: TRBJ2-2
clone_size: .

cdr3_aa: CSVAASSGNTIYF
cdr3_nt: TGCAGCGTTGCAGCCTCCTCTGGAAACACCATATATTTT
d_call: .
v_call: TRBV29-1
j_call: TRBJ1-3
clone_size: .

cdr3_aa: CASSLVPGQGQETQYF
cdr3_nt: TGTGCCAGCAGCTTAGTCCCGGGACAGGGCCAAGAGACCCAGTACTTC
d_call: TRBD1
v_call: TRBV7-9
j_call: TRBJ2-5
clone_size: .

cdr3_aa: CASSLRGSQPQHF
cdr3_nt: TGTGCCAGCAGCTTAAGGGGGAGTCAGCCCCAGCATTTT
d_call: .
v_call: TRBV7-2
j_call: TRBJ1-5
clone_size: .

cdr3_aa: CASSPRGALVAFF
cdr3_nt: TGTGCCAGCAGCCCAAGGGGCGCACTAGTGGCTTTCTTT
d_call: .
v_call: TRBV5-4
j_call: TRBJ1-1
clone_size: .

cdr3_aa: CASRNGNTIYF
cdr3_nt: TGTGCCAGCAGAAATGGAAACACCATATATTTT
d_call: .
v_call: TRBV28
j_call: TRBJ1-3
clone_size: few

cdr3_aa: CASSQRSWGGKVYNEQFF
cdr3_nt: TGTGCCAGCAGCCAGAGGAGTTGGGGAGGGAAAGTCTACAATGAGCAGTTCTTC
d_call: TRBD2
v_call: TRBV14
j_call: TRBJ2-1
clone_size: .

cdr3_aa: CASSLVGNQETQYF
cdr3_nt: TGTGCCAGCAGCTTGGTAGGGAATCAAGAGACCCAGTACTTC
d_call: .
v_call: TRBV5-5
j_call: TRBJ2-5
clone_size: few

cdr3_aa: CASSQELAGSTDTQYF
cdr3_nt: TGCGCCAGCAGCCAAGAACTAGCGGGCAGCACAGATACGCAGTATTTT
d_call: TRBD2
v_call: TRBV4-1
j_call: TRBJ2-3
clone_size: .

cdr3_aa: CASSEDLLGDTQYF
cdr3_nt: TGTGCCAGCAGCGAAGACCTTTTAGGGGATACGCAGTATTTT
d_call: .
v_call: TRBV6-1
j_call: TRBJ2-3
clone_size: .

cdr3_aa: CASSPQANTEAFF
cdr3_nt: TGTGCCAGCTCACCCCAAGCGAACACTGAAGCTTTCTTT
d_call: .
v_call: TRBV18
j_call: TRBJ1-1
clone_size: .

cdr3_aa: CASSEQGHGNTIYF
cdr3_nt: TGCGCCAGCAGTGAGCAGGGGCATGGAAACACCATATATTTT
d_call: .
v_call: TRBV10-2
j_call: TRBJ1-3
clone_size: medium-sized

cdr3_aa: CASSEDRQITDTQYF
cdr3_nt: TGTGCCAGCAGTGAAGACAGGCAGATCACAGATACGCAGTATTTT
d_call: .
v_call: TRBV2
j_call: TRBJ2-3
clone_size: .

cdr3_aa: CASSLGPGYEQYF
cdr3_nt: TGTGCCAGCAGCTTAGGCCCGGGCTACGAGCAGTACTTC
d_call: .
v_call: TRBV13
j_call: TRBJ2-7
clone_size: .

cdr3_aa: CASVQGGGRDTQYF
cdr3_nt: TGTGCCAGTGTCCAAGGGGGCGGACGGGATACGCAGTATTTT
d_call: TRBD1
v_call: TRBV19
j_call: TRBJ2-3
clone_size: few

cdr3_aa: CASSLRLAGGRSYNEQFF
cdr3_nt: TGTGCCAGCAGCTTGAGGCTAGCGGGGGGTCGCTCCTACAATGAGCAGTTCTTC
d_call: TRBD2
v_call: TRBV5-6
j_call: TRBJ2-1
clone_size: .

cdr3_aa: CATSSRLAGERETQYF
cdr3_nt: TGTGCCACCAGCAGTAGACTAGCGGGAGAACGGGAGACCCAGTACTTC
d_call: TRBD2
v_call: TRBV15
j_call: TRBJ2-5
clone_size: .

cdr3_aa: CASHMVNTGELFF
cdr3_nt: TGTGCCAGTCATATGGTAAACACCGGGGAGCTGTTTTTT
d_call: .
v_call: TRBV19
j_call: TRBJ2-2
clone_size: .

cdr3_aa: CASSPLGVETQYF
cdr3_nt: TGTGCCAGCTCACCATTAGGGGTGGAGACCCAGTACTTC
d_call: .
v_call: TRBV18
j_call: TRBJ2-5
clone_size: .

cdr3_aa: CASSLRQAGMNTEAFF
cdr3_nt: TGTGCCAGCAGCTTAAGGCAGGCAGGGATGAACACTGAAGCTTTCTTT
d_call: .
v_call: TRBV5-4
j_call: TRBJ1-1
clone_size: .

cdr3_aa: CASSKQGAEGANVLTF
cdr3_nt: TGTGCCAGCAGTAAACAGGGGGCGGAGGGGGCCAACGTCCTGACTTTC
d_call: .
v_call: TRBV21-1
j_call: TRBJ2-6
clone_size: few

cdr3_aa: CASIKKTGGAMDTGELFF
cdr3_nt: TGTGCCAGTATCAAGAAGACAGGGGGCGCAATGGACACCGGGGAGCTGTTTTTT
d_call: TRBD1
v_call: TRBV19
j_call: TRBJ2-2
clone_size: .

cdr3_aa: CASSRTGTSSGNTIYF
cdr3_nt: TGTGCCAGCAGTCGGACAGGGACGAGCTCTGGAAACACCATATATTTT
d_call: TRBD1
v_call: TRBV28
j_call: TRBJ1-3
clone_size: .

cdr3_aa: CASSLYGSTEAFF
cdr3_nt: TGTGCCAGCAGCTTATATGGTAGCACTGAAGCTTTCTTT
d_call: .
v_call: TRBV7-3
j_call: TRBJ1-1
clone_size: .

cdr3_aa: CASSEASLGQFF
cdr3_nt: TGTGCCAGCAGTGAGGCCTCCTTGGGGCAGTTCTTC
d_call: .
v_call: TRBV2
j_call: TRBJ2-1
clone_size: .